The source of this T cell receptor (beta chain) is a study of blood T cells in healthy people across ages. Of note for this clonotype: As yet, its antigen is unknown.

Study-wide findings and caveats: Reliance upon unsorted PBMCs precluded definitive naive versus antigen-experienced comparison.

For the second PCR, which ran for about 6 to 11 cycles, a sample-barcoded 5' primer and a J-beta primer mix were used. The template-switch adaptor was a 5' adaptor with 12 random nucleotides. It tagged each cDNA molecule. TCRdb analysed the 5' RACE reads with MiXCR anew, one entry per CDR3 protein. The sample holds approximately 800,000 distinct CDR3 sequences, around a quarter seen once. Per the germline V gene, CDR1 is SGHAT and CDR2 is FQNNGV. V lost 10 bases and J lost 9; bases outside the gene matches: 15. The CDR3 runs to 14 residues. In addition, the sample was reused for a study of T cells of mothers and their children. This second study notes: Researchers found no T cell clones that were persistent and microchimeric.

The sequenced sample was blood. This sequence joins TRBV11-2 and TRBJ2-3; TRBD2 matches at 8 bases. The sequence was obtained from a boy between 10 and 17 years old in good health. CDR3 residues: CANGFGGAGDTQYF. CDR3 sequence (DNA): TGTGCCAACGGCTTCGGGGGGGCGGGAGACACGCAGTATTTT.